The 14 T cell receptor beta chains below were found in one sample sequenced in a study of T cell responses to AZD1222 COVID-19 vaccine. Sequenced by immunoSEQ multiplex PCR; TCRdb stores in-frame clones only, minus some. This table has about 140,000 clones, 89% appearing once. The source was peripheral blood, collected on day 0 of AZD1222 vaccination. The receptors shown here come from an adult in good health.

The chain employs TRBV19 and TRBJ2-4, with TRBD2 as a possible D gene (7 bases). CDR3 length: 18 amino acids. The V gene lost 0 bases and the J gene lost 7 bases, with 22 bases spanning the gap. Germline CDR1 and CDR2: LNHDA and SQIVND (reference sequence). The CDR3 loop is CASSIDPGEGPGRNIQYF. The CDR3 DNA sequence: TGTGCCAGTAGTATAGATCCAGGGGAGGGGCCGGGTAGGAACATTCAGTACTTC.

In DNA form, the CDR3 reads TGTGCCAGCAGCTTACAGGGATACTATGGCTACACCTTC. The encoded protein is CASSLQGYYGYTF. The chain combines TRBV7-9 with TRBJ1-2, with D possibly being TRBD1 (5 bases). Per the germline V gene, CDR1 is SEHNR and CDR2 is FQNEAQ (reference sequence). This CDR3 is built from 13 residues. Trimming pared 2 bases from V and 3 bases from J, leaving 7 bases between. The whole variable domain, filled in from reference TRBV7-9 and TRBJ1-2, reads DTGVSQNPRHKITKRGQNVTFRCDPISEHNRLYWYRQTLGQGPEFLTYFQNEAQLEKSRLLSDRFSAERPKGSFSTLEIQRTEQGDSAMYLCASSLQGYYGYTFGSGTRLTVV.

On this clone: This same CDR3 is encoded by further DNA sequences in the sample. The chain is built from TRBV6-2 or TRBV6-3 and TRBJ1-5, with D possibly matching TRBD1 (5 bases). The CDR3 is 14 residues long. The V gene lost 2 bases and the J gene lost 2 bases, with 7 bases spanning the gap. The germline V gene encodes CDR1 MNHEY and CDR2 SVGEGT. The CDR3 coding sequence is TGTGCCAGCAGTTACCAGGGTGGCAATCAGCCCCAGCATTTT. Its translation: CASSYQGGNQPQHF.

This chain links TRBV19 with TRBJ2-1, with D unclear. Trimming removed 2 bases from V and 6 bases from J, with 14 bases in between. CDR1 and CDR2 (germline): LNHDA, SQIVND (reference sequence). The CDR3 is 15 amino acids. The CDR3 nucleotides read TGTGCCAGTAGTATAAACCCCTCCCTCCCCAATGAGCAGTTCTTC. Encoded protein: CASSINPSLPNEQFF.

The chain has TRBV6-5 and TRBJ2-7; 7 nucleotides agree with TRBD1. Per germline, CDR1 MNHEY and CDR2 SVGAGI. The CDR3 length is 13 residues. V was pared by 6 bases and J by 0 bases, with 2 bases of the junction left unmatched. The CDR3 DNA is TGTGCCAGCAGACAGGGGAACTCCTACGAGCAGTACTTC. This gives the protein CASRQGNSYEQYF.

This chain links TRBV28 with TRBJ1-2; D is ambiguous. Trimming pared 6 bases from V and 5 bases from J, leaving 10 bases between. The CDR3 covers 12 residues. Germline CDR1 MDHEN, CDR2 SYDVKM. CDR3 nucleotides: TGTGCCAGCAGAGAGGGTTGGTATGGCTACACCTTC. Translation gives CASREGWYGYTF.

This chain links TRBV2 with TRBJ2-3; 9 bases align to TRBD2. This CDR3 is 16 amino acids long. V was pared by 1 base and J by 5 bases, with 7 bases of the junction left unmatched. CDR1 and CDR2 (germline): SNHLY, FYNNEI. CDR3 nucleotides: TGTGCCAGCAGTGAAGGGAAACTAGCGGGCCAAGATACGCAGTATTTT. Encoded protein: CASSEGKLAGQDTQYF.

The V call is TRBV12-3 or TRBV12-4, the J call TRBJ2-3, with D unclear. The CDR3 runs 12 residues. V gave up 4 bases and J gave up 7 bases, with 9 bases separating them. CDR3 residues: CASSSPIYTQYF. CDR3 in DNA: TGTGCCAGCAGTTCACCCATCTATACGCAGTATTTT.

This clone appeared a single time. This rearrangement joins TRBV4-1 to TRBJ2-1; 11 nucleotides agree with TRBD2. The J segment lost 7 bases and the V segment lost 9 bases, leaving 11 bases of the junction unmatched. The CDR3 consists of 15 residues. The germline V gene has CDR1 MGHRA and CDR2 YSYEKL. The CDR3 region is CASPPSSGRFNEQFF. The CDR3 region has the DNA TGCGCCAGTCCACCCTCTAGCGGGAGGTTTAATGAGCAGTTCTTC.

The chain links TRBV6-2 or TRBV6-3 to TRBJ1-5; D uncertain. Germline CDR1 is MNHEY and CDR2 is SVGEGT. The CDR3 totals 12 residues. V was shortened by 6 bases and J by 11 bases, with 14 bases between the two germline ends. The CDR3 region has the DNA TGTGCCAGCAGCAACTCCCCGATGGCCCAGCATTTT. This codes for CASSNSPMAQHF.

The CDR3 region is CASSLGPGREAEAFF. CDR3 in DNA: TGTGCCAGCAGCTTGGGGCCCGGGCGGGAAGCTGAAGCTTTCTTT. The chain couples TRBV5-5 to TRBJ1-1; D uncertain. This CDR3 has 15 amino acids. Germline CDR1 and CDR2: SGHKS and YYEKEE (reference sequence). Trimming pared 0 bases from V and 6 bases from J, leaving 15 bases between.

In regard to this clone: Within the sample, other DNA sequences also encode this same CDR3. The gene calls are TRBV5-4 and TRBJ2-7; D is undetermined. V lost 3 bases, J lost 3 bases, and 4 bases lay in between. The germline CDR1 and CDR2 sequences are SGHNT and YYREEE (reference sequence). There are 11 residues in the CDR3. CDR3 coding DNA: TGTGCCAGCAGCTCGAGCTACGAGCAGTACTTC. Its translation is CASSSSYEQYF.

The chain uses TRBV7-8 and TRBJ1-2; D is undetermined. V lost 2 bases, J lost 8 bases, and 21 bases lay in between. This CDR3 region has 16 residues. From germline, CDR1 is SGHVS and CDR2 FQNEAQ. This CDR3 reads CASSLHRTSKPSGYTF. Written as DNA, the CDR3 is TGTGCCAGCAGCTTACACAGAACGTCCAAGCCCAGCGGCTACACCTTC.

This rearrangement joins TRBV2 to TRBJ1-1; perhaps TRBD1 as D (6 bases). This CDR3 spans 14 amino acids. V lost 2 bases and J 2 bases, leaving 9 bases between the germline ends. Germline V gene lookup returns CDR1 SNHLY and CDR2 FYNNEI. Here the CDR3 reads CASSETGKNTEAFF. CDR3 in DNA: TGTGCCAGCAGTGAAACAGGGAAAAACACTGAAGCTTTCTTT. Combining the CDR3 with reference TRBV2 and TRBJ1-1 gives the whole variable domain EPEVTQTPSHQVTQMGQEVILRCVPISNHLYFYWYRQILGQKVEFLVSFYNNEISEKSEIFDDQFSVERPDGSNFTLKIRSTKLEDSAMYFCASSETGKNTEAFFGQGTRLTVV.